The 3 T cell receptor beta chains presented below share a single source sample, sequenced in a study of identical twins. From the 5' RACE reads, TCRdb called clonotypes with MiXCR, one entry per CDR3 protein. The data contain hundreds of thousands of distinct CDR3 sequences, over 20% of them singletons. These sequences were also reported in another study, on T cells expressing NK-cell markers.

The sequenced material came from PBMCs. The source of these receptors is a woman between 18 and 30 years old in good health.

V and J are TRBV20-1 and TRBJ2-1; 7 bases match TRBD2. The germline gives CDR1 DFQATT, CDR2 SNEGSKA (reference sequence). V lost 3 bases to trimming and J lost 0 bases; unmatched junction nucleotides: 5. The length of the CDR3 is 15 residues. CDR3 coding DNA: TGCAGTGCTAGTAGCGGGCAGAGCTCCTACAATGAGCAGTTCTTC. This translates into CSASSGQSSYNEQFF.

In this sample, this clonotype turned up a few times. The J gene is TRBJ2-1, the V gene TRBV4-3; maybe TRBD2 (6 bases). The CDR3 runs to 15 residues. Germline-derived CDR1 and CDR2 are LGHNA and YSLEER. V shed 3 bases and J shed 4 bases, with 13 bases lying between them. CDR3 sequence: CASSHAGRQYNEQFF. The CDR3 coding sequence is TGCGCCAGCAGCCATGCGGGACGGCAATACAATGAGCAGTTCTTC.

The chain uses TRBV12-5 and TRBJ1-1, with D hard to call. Germline values: CDR1 LGHNT, CDR2 FRNRAP. The CDR3 is made up of 14 amino acids. Trimming removed 5 bases from V and 1 base from J, with 11 bases in between. The CDR3 nucleotides read TGTGCTAGTGGTGTAGCGGCGGGGAACACTGAAGCTTTCTTT. Protein product: CASGVAAGNTEAFF. The whole variable domain, remainder taken from reference TRBV12-5 and TRBJ1-1, is DARVTQTPRHKVTEMGQEVTMRCQPILGHNTVFWYRQTMMQGLELLAYFRNRAPLDDSGMPKDRFSAEMPDATLATLKIQPSEPRDSAVYFCASGVAAGNTEAFFGQGTRLTVV.